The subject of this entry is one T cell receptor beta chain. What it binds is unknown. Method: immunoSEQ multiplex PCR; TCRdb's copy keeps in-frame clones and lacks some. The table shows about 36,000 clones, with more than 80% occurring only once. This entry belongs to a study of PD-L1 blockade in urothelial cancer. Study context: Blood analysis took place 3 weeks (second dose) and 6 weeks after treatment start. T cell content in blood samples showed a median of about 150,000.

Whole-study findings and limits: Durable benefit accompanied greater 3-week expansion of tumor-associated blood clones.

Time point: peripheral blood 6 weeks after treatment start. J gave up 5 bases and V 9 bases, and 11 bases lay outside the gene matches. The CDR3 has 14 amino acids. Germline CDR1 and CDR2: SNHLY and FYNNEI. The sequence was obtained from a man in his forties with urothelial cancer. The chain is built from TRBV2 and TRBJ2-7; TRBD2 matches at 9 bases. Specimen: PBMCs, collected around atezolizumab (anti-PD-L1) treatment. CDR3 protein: CASYIAGAKNEQYF. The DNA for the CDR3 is TGTGCCAGTTATATAGCGGGAGCGAAAAACGAGCAGTACTTC.